This is a list of T cell receptor beta chains from one sample in a study of T cells in Graves' hyperthyroidism and ophthalmopathy. MiXCR was run by TCRdb on the multiplex PCR reads, yielding one entry per CDR3 protein. This sample has approximately 640,000 distinct CDR3 sequences, with 15% to 20% found just once. Input material: blood. Receptor source: a woman aged 25 to 45 with Graves' hyperthyroidism. The CDR3 runs from the conserved cysteine through the conserved F or W. Each record gives: J gene, clone size, V gene, D gene, CDR3 DNA, CDR3 protein. A D gene is named only where the DNA matches it firmly. Where a row states a size, it is once, few, many or the class of an expanded clone; other rows omit it.

j_gene: TRBJ2-5
abundance: many
v_gene: TRBV20-1
d_gene: .
CDR3nt: TGCAGTGCTAGGGCTGACAAACAAGAGACCCAGTACTTC
CDR3aa: CSARADKQETQYF

j_gene: TRBJ2-7
abundance: .
v_gene: TRBV19
d_gene: TRBD2
CDR3nt: TGTGCCAGTAGTGCCGGACTAGCGTGGGGATACGAGCAGTACTTC
CDR3aa: CASSAGLAWGYEQYF

j_gene: TRBJ2-4
abundance: .
v_gene: TRBV10-3
d_gene: TRBD2
CDR3nt: TGTGCCATCAGTGACCCGACTAGCGGGACGGGCACCATTCAGTACTTC
CDR3aa: CAISDPTSGTGTIQYF

j_gene: TRBJ2-3
abundance: .
v_gene: TRBV7-3
d_gene: .
CDR3nt: TGTGCCAGCAGCCAGACAGTGCCTACAGATACGCAGTATTTT
CDR3aa: CASSQTVPTDTQYF

j_gene: TRBJ2-7
abundance: many
v_gene: TRBV7-9
d_gene: .
CDR3nt: TGTGCCAGCAGCCCCGCCGACCAGTTTACCTACGAGCAGTACTTC
CDR3aa: CASSPADQFTYEQYF

j_gene: TRBJ2-7
abundance: many
v_gene: TRBV12-3/TRBV12-4
d_gene: .
CDR3nt: TGTGCCAGCAGTTCCCGGGACTACGAGCAGTACTTC
CDR3aa: CASSSRDYEQYF

j_gene: TRBJ2-5
abundance: many
v_gene: TRBV6-2/TRBV6-3
d_gene: .
CDR3nt: TGTGCCAGCAGTCGAGGGACATTCCAAGAGACCCAGTACTTC
CDR3aa: CASSRGTFQETQYF

j_gene: TRBJ2-7
abundance: many
v_gene: TRBV20-1
d_gene: .
CDR3nt: TGCAGTGTTACCGTGGGCGGGACTCCACCTCGGGAGCAGTACTTC
CDR3aa: CSVTVGGTPPREQYF

j_gene: TRBJ1-2
abundance: many
v_gene: TRBV30
d_gene: .
CDR3nt: TGTGCCTGGAGTGTAACGGGGGTCGGTGGCTACACCTTC
CDR3aa: CAWSVTGVGGYTF

j_gene: TRBJ2-1
abundance: few
v_gene: TRBV12-3/TRBV12-4
d_gene: TRBD2
CDR3nt: TGTGCCAGCAGTCCCCGGACTAGCGGGAGTAAGAACAATGAGCAGTTCTTC
CDR3aa: CASSPRTSGSKNNEQFF

j_gene: TRBJ2-2
abundance: .
v_gene: TRBV4-3
d_gene: .
CDR3nt: TGCGCCAGCAGCCAAGTTGGGGGATACACCGGGGAGCTGTTTTTT
CDR3aa: CASSQVGGYTGELFF

j_gene: TRBJ1-1
abundance: .
v_gene: TRBV20-1
d_gene: .
CDR3nt: TGCAGTGCTAGAAGTGGGGTCACTGAAGCTTTCTTT
CDR3aa: CSARSGVTEAFF

j_gene: TRBJ2-1
abundance: many
v_gene: TRBV7-9
d_gene: .
CDR3nt: TGTGCCAGCAGCCCGAACGTTTGGGGGAAAGGGCACAATGAGCAGTTCTTC
CDR3aa: CASSPNVWGKGHNEQFF

j_gene: TRBJ1-1
abundance: few
v_gene: TRBV20-1
d_gene: TRBD1
CDR3nt: TGCAGTGCTAGAGATCTCACAGGGGGCGCCTCGTATGCTTTCTTT
CDR3aa: CSARDLTGGASYAFF

j_gene: TRBJ1-5
abundance: many
v_gene: TRBV27
d_gene: .
CDR3nt: TGTGCCAGCAGTTTATCGCGGGGAGGTCAGCCCCAGCATTTT
CDR3aa: CASSLSRGGQPQHF

j_gene: TRBJ1-4
abundance: many
v_gene: TRBV2
d_gene: .
CDR3nt: TGTGCCAGCAGCGAAACCGGGACGGGTAATGAAAAACTGTTTTTT
CDR3aa: CASSETGTGNEKLFF

j_gene: TRBJ2-2
abundance: .
v_gene: TRBV28
d_gene: TRBD2
CDR3nt: TGTGCCAGCAGACCCGGACTAGCAACCGGGGAGCTGTTTTTT
CDR3aa: CASRPGLATGELFF

j_gene: TRBJ1-5
abundance: many
v_gene: TRBV27
d_gene: .
CDR3nt: TGTGCCAGCAGCCCCCTGGGTCAGCCCCAGCATTTT
CDR3aa: CASSPLGQPQHF

j_gene: TRBJ2-6
abundance: few
v_gene: TRBV3-1
d_gene: .
CDR3nt: TGTGCCAGCAGCCAAGATCCCAGCGGCGCCAACGTCCTGACTTTC
CDR3aa: CASSQDPSGANVLTF

j_gene: TRBJ2-1
abundance: many
v_gene: TRBV3-1
d_gene: .
CDR3nt: TGTGCCAGCAGACGGATTTGGGGAGCGAACAATGAGCAGTTCTTC
CDR3aa: CASRRIWGANNEQFF

j_gene: TRBJ1-1
abundance: many
v_gene: TRBV14
d_gene: .
CDR3nt: TGTGCCAGCAGCCAAGCCGGGTTGAACACTGAAGCTTTCTTT
CDR3aa: CASSQAGLNTEAFF

j_gene: TRBJ1-3
abundance: few
v_gene: TRBV29-1
d_gene: .
CDR3nt: TGCAGCGTTGCCCAGAACTCTGGAAACACCATATATTTT
CDR3aa: CSVAQNSGNTIYF

j_gene: TRBJ2-5
abundance: many
v_gene: TRBV5-1
d_gene: .
CDR3nt: TGCGCCAGCAGCCGGCAGGGAAGGGACCTAGAGACCCAGTACTTC
CDR3aa: CASSRQGRDLETQYF

j_gene: TRBJ2-3
abundance: .
v_gene: TRBV7-3
d_gene: TRBD2
CDR3nt: TGTGCCAGCAGCTTAGGGGGTTTAGGGAGGGGACGCGGCACAGATACGCAGTATTTT
CDR3aa: CASSLGGLGRGRGTDTQYF

j_gene: TRBJ2-1
abundance: few
v_gene: TRBV20-1
d_gene: TRBD2
CDR3nt: TGCGGTGCTAGAGATAAGTGGGAGCGGGAGGCCCCTGATCCTTGGGATGAGCAGTTCTTC
CDR3aa: CGARDKWEREAPDPWDEQFF

j_gene: TRBJ2-5
abundance: few
v_gene: TRBV20-1
d_gene: .
CDR3nt: TGCAGTGCTAGAGATCAAGATCAGGCTAAGGGATTGGGGATCCAGTACTTC
CDR3aa: CSARDQDQAKGLGIQYF

j_gene: TRBJ2-2
abundance: many
v_gene: TRBV28
d_gene: .
CDR3nt: TGTGCCAGCAGTTTACCCACAAACCCCATAGGGGGGACCGGGGAGCTGTTTTTT
CDR3aa: CASSLPTNPIGGTGELFF

j_gene: TRBJ2-1
abundance: many
v_gene: TRBV11-1
d_gene: .
CDR3nt: TGTGCCAGCAGCTTGGGGGTTGAGCAGTTCTTC
CDR3aa: CASSLGVEQFF

j_gene: TRBJ1-1
abundance: few
v_gene: TRBV29-1
d_gene: .
CDR3nt: TGCAGCGTTCCGTCCCGGGCTTACGCTGAAGCTTTCTTT
CDR3aa: CSVPSRAYAEAFF

j_gene: TRBJ2-7
abundance: many
v_gene: TRBV6-1
d_gene: TRBD1
CDR3nt: TGTGCCAGCAGCTCAGACAGGGGGCTGTACGAGCAGTACTTC
CDR3aa: CASSSDRGLYEQYF

j_gene: TRBJ1-2
abundance: many
v_gene: TRBV7-2
d_gene: .
CDR3nt: TGTGCCAGCAGCTTAGGGGTTTCGAACTATGGCTACACCTTC
CDR3aa: CASSLGVSNYGYTF

j_gene: TRBJ2-5
abundance: few
v_gene: TRBV13
d_gene: .
CDR3nt: TGTGCCAGCAGCTCTGGGACGGGAAGAACAACCCAGTACTTC
CDR3aa: CASSSGTGRTTQYF

j_gene: TRBJ1-4
abundance: few
v_gene: TRBV7-8
d_gene: TRBD1
CDR3nt: TGTGCCAGCACCAAGGACAGGGTGGATGAAAAACTGTTTTTT
CDR3aa: CASTKDRVDEKLFF

j_gene: TRBJ2-2
abundance: many
v_gene: TRBV30
d_gene: TRBD1
CDR3nt: TGTGCCTCGGTAACAGGGGACAGCGGGGAGCTGTTTTTT
CDR3aa: CASVTGDSGELFF

j_gene: TRBJ2-2
abundance: few
v_gene: TRBV6-1
d_gene: .
CDR3nt: TGTGCCAGCAGAAAAAGGGGGAGAGGCACCGGGGAGCTGTTTTTT
CDR3aa: CASRKRGRGTGELFF

j_gene: TRBJ2-3
abundance: many
v_gene: TRBV2
d_gene: TRBD2
CDR3nt: TGTGCCAGCAGTCCACTAGCGGGAGCAGATACGCAGTATTTT
CDR3aa: CASSPLAGADTQYF

j_gene: TRBJ2-2
abundance: few
v_gene: TRBV20-1
d_gene: .
CDR3nt: TGCAGTGCTAGAGATATGGGAAACACCGGGGAGCTGTTTTTT
CDR3aa: CSARDMGNTGELFF

j_gene: TRBJ2-1
abundance: many
v_gene: TRBV28
d_gene: .
CDR3nt: TGTGCCAGCAGCTGGGACGGTTTCTCCTACAATGAGCAGTTCTTC
CDR3aa: CASSWDGFSYNEQFF

j_gene: TRBJ2-7
abundance: .
v_gene: TRBV5-1
d_gene: TRBD2
CDR3nt: TGCGCCAGCAGCGGAAGACTAGCGGGAGAAACCTACGAGCAGTACTTC
CDR3aa: CASSGRLAGETYEQYF

j_gene: TRBJ1-5
abundance: .
v_gene: TRBV19
d_gene: TRBD1
CDR3nt: TGTGCCAGTAGTATGACAGGGGGCTTAAATCAGCCCCAGCATTTT
CDR3aa: CASSMTGGLNQPQHF

j_gene: TRBJ2-4
abundance: .
v_gene: TRBV6-2/TRBV6-3
d_gene: TRBD2
CDR3nt: TGTGCCAGCAACAGAAGCGGGAGATCCAAAAACATTCAGTACTTC
CDR3aa: CASNRSGRSKNIQYF

j_gene: TRBJ2-7
abundance: .
v_gene: TRBV30
d_gene: .
CDR3nt: TGTGCCTGGAGTCGTGGATTCTACGAGCAGTACTTC
CDR3aa: CAWSRGFYEQYF

j_gene: TRBJ2-7
abundance: many
v_gene: TRBV7-8
d_gene: .
CDR3nt: TGTGCCAGCAGCTTACCGGGGGCGGACGAGCAGTACTTC
CDR3aa: CASSLPGADEQYF